The 15 T cell receptor beta chains below all came from one sample that was sequenced in a study of T cells in tuberculosis. Sequenced by immunoSEQ multiplex PCR; TCRdb stores in-frame clones only, minus some. In the table there are some 40,000 clones, about 95% of which are singletons. The sequenced material came from PBMCs. All receptors derive from a donor aged 10 to 29 with latent tuberculosis or without tuberculosis infection.

V usage is TRBV27 and J usage is TRBJ2-1; TRBD1 matches at 8 bases. V shed 8 bases, J shed 10 bases, and the junction held 13 bases outside the gene matches. Looked up from germline, CDR1 is MNHEY and CDR2 is SMNVEV (reference sequence). CDR3 length equals 14 residues. The DNA for the CDR3 is TGTGCCAGCGGGATGACAGGGGCAACCTCAGAGCAGTTCTTC. Translating it yields CASGMTGATSEQFF.

This rearrangement joins TRBV27 to TRBJ2-1; D not resolved. Germline V gives CDR1 MNHEY, CDR2 SMNVEV (reference sequence). This CDR3 has 13 amino acids. Trimming left V 7 bases short and J 5 bases short, with 12 bases between. For the CDR3, the DNA is TGTGCCAGCAAGTTTTTCGGTAACAATGAGCAGTTCTTC. Translated, it gives CASKFFGNNEQFF.

V usage is TRBV15 and J usage is TRBJ1-5; 8 positions match TRBD1. This CDR3 contains 19 residues. Germline values: CDR1 LNHNV, CDR2 YYDKDF (reference sequence). V trimming: 3 bases; J trimming: 2 bases; junction bases outside the gene matches: 15. The CDR3 protein is CATSSSDRGRGMGNQPQHF. As DNA, the CDR3 is TGTGCCACCAGCAGTTCAGACAGGGGACGGGGGATGGGCAATCAGCCCCAGCATTTT.

This rearrangement joins TRBV18 to TRBJ2-7, with TRBD2 identical over 8 bases. CDR1 and CDR2 from the germline V gene are KGHSH and LQKENI. The CDR3 sequence is 11 residues long. V was pared by 5 bases and J by 6 bases, with 0 bases of the junction left unmatched. The CDR3 DNA follows: TGTGCCAGCTCAGGGACTAGCGAGCAGTACTTC. Amino acids: CASSGTSEQYF.

V and J are TRBV5-4 and TRBJ1-6, with 7 bases aligning to TRBD1. The CDR3 extends over 14 amino acids. Germline V gene data show CDR1 as SGHNT and CDR2 as YYREEE (reference sequence). Germline trimming cut 1 base from V and 7 bases from J; bases unmatched to any gene: 2. The CDR3 DNA reads as TGTGCCAGCAGCTTGTCGGGACAGAATTCACCCCTCCACTTT. Encoded protein: CASSLSGQNSPLHF.

The rearrangement uses TRBV28 and TRBJ1-2; weak D call: TRBD1 (5 bases). CDR1 MDHEN and CDR2 SYDVKM come from the germline V gene. Trimming took 3 bases from V and 3 from J, leaving 8 bases between them. CDR3 length: 13 amino acids. The CDR3 region has the DNA TGTGCCAGCAGTTTCTTAGGGGACTATGGCTACACCTTC. This translates into CASSFLGDYGYTF.

The chain recombines TRBV30 with TRBJ1-2; D is uncertain. The CDR3 contains 12 residues. V shed 1 base and J shed 2 bases, with 5 bases lying between them. The V gene's germline CDR1 is GTSNPN and CDR2 SVGIG (reference sequence). The CDR3 DNA reads TGTGCCTGGAGTGACAGCAACTATGGCTACACCTTC. Protein product: CAWSDSNYGYTF. Variable domain in full (rest from reference TRBV30 and TRBJ1-2): SQTIHQWPATLVQPVGSPLSLECTVEGTSNPNLYWYRQAAGRGLQLLFYSVGIGQISSEVPQNLSASRPQDRQFILSSKKLLLSDSGFYLCAWSDSNYGYTFGSGTRLTVV.

The chain recombines TRBV18 with TRBJ2-2; TRBD1 is a possible D gene (6 bases). Per germline, CDR1 KGHSH and CDR2 LQKENI. The CDR3 consists of 15 residues. Trimming cost V 3 bases and J 7 bases, with 15 bases left between them. CDR3: CASSPLQGRDGELFF. In nucleotides, the CDR3 is TGTGCCAGCTCACCCCTACAGGGACGGGACGGGGAGCTGTTTTTT.

The genes are TRBV25-1 and TRBJ2-2, with 7 bases fitting TRBD2. CDR3 length: 15 amino acids. After removal of 3 bases from V and 2 bases from J, the junction contained 3 bases not matched to a gene. Per germline, CDR1 MGHDK and CDR2 SYGVNS. In DNA form, the CDR3 reads TGTGCCAGCAGTGAGAGCGGGGCTAACACCGGGGAGCTGTTTTTT. Its protein is CASSESGANTGELFF.

CDR3 residues: CASSLPAGELSADTQYF. Written as DNA, the CDR3 is TGTGCCAGCAGCTTGCCAGCGGGGGAGTTGTCCGCAGATACGCAGTATTTT. J is TRBJ2-3 and V is TRBV11-2; 8 nucleotides match TRBD2. V lost 3 bases to trimming and J lost 4 bases; unmatched junction nucleotides: 12. The CDR3 length is 17 residues. Germline values: CDR1 SGHAT, CDR2 FQNNGV.

This chain joins TRBV5-1 and TRBJ2-3; tentatively, D is TRBD1 (6 bases). Per germline, CDR1 SGHRS and CDR2 YFSETQ. The ends were cut back, 4 bases at V and 2 bases at J, with 11 bases in the middle. The length of the CDR3 is 14 residues. CDR3 region: CASSKDRLTDTQYF. CDR3 DNA: TGCGCCAGCAGCAAGGACAGACTCACAGATACGCAGTATTTT.

The chain carries TRBV10-3 and TRBJ1-1, with D hard to call. The germline V gene encodes CDR1 ENHRY and CDR2 SYGVKD. With 0 bases removed from V and 6 bases from J, the gap between germline ends came to 11 bases. The CDR3 contains 14 residues. The CDR3 sequence: CAISESREIPEAFF. The CDR3 DNA follows: TGTGCCATCAGTGAGTCGCGAGAGATACCTGAAGCTTTCTTT.

The J gene is TRBJ1-2, the V gene TRBV2; D gene unclear. CDR1 is SNHLY and CDR2 is FYNNEI in the germline V gene. This CDR3 comprises 12 residues. The germline V and J ends were trimmed by 2 bases and 4 bases, with 5 bases remaining between them. The CDR3 DNA reads TGTGCCAGCAGTGAACTTGTCTATGGCTACACCTTC. Protein: CASSELVYGYTF. The full variable domain, in which reference TRBV2 and TRBJ1-2 provide the parts outside the CDR3, is EPEVTQTPSHQVTQMGQEVILRCVPISNHLYFYWYRQILGQKVEFLVSFYNNEISEKSEIFDDQFSVERPDGSNFTLKIRSTKLEDSAMYFCASSELVYGYTFGSGTRLTVV.

This chain connects TRBV5-6 to TRBJ1-1, with no clear D. The germline V gene has CDR1 SGHDT and CDR2 YYEEEE. This CDR3 region has 13 residues. The V end lost 2 bases, the J end lost 5 bases, and 10 bases lay between the germline ends. In DNA form, the CDR3 reads TGTGCCAGCAGCTTTGGTCCCGGGACTGAAGCTTTCTTT. Translating it yields CASSFGPGTEAFF.

The V and J genes are TRBV4-1 and TRBJ2-1; D is undetermined. The CDR3 runs to 14 residues. Germline CDR1 and CDR2: MGHRA and YSYEKL. V gave up 0 bases and J gave up 1 base, with 4 bases separating them. Written as DNA, the CDR3 is TGCGCCAGCAGCCAAGACCAGTCCTACAATGAGCAGTTCTTC. Protein sequence: CASSQDQSYNEQFF.